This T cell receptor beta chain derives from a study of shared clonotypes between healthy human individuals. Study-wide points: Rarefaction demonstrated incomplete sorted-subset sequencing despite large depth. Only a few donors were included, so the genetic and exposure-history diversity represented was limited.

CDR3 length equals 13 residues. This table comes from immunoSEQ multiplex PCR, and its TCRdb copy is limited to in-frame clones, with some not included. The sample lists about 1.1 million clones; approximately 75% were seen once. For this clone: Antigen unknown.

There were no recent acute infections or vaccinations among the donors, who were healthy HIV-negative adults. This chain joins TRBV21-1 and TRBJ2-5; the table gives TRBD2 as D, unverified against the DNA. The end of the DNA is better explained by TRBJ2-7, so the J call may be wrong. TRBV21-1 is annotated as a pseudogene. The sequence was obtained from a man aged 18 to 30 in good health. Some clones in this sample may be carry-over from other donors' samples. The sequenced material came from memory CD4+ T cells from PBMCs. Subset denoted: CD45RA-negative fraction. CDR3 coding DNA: TGTGCCAGCAGCATCGGGGGGCCCTACGAGCAGTACTTC. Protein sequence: CASSIGGPYEQYF.